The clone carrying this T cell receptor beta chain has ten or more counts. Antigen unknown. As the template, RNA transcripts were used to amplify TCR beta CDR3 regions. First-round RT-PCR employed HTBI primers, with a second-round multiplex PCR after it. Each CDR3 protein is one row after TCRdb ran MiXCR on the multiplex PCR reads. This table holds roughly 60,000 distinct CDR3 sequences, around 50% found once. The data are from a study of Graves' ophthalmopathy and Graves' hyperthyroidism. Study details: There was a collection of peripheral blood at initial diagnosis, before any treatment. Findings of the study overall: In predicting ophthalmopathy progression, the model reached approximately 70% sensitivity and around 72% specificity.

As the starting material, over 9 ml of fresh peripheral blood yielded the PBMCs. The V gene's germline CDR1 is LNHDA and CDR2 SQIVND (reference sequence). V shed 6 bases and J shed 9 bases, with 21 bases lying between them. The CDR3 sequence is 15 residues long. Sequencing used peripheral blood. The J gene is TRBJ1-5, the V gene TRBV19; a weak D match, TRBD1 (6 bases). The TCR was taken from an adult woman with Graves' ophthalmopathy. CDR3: CASSKTGGAKGPQHF. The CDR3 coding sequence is TGTGCCAGTAGCAAAACCGGGGGGGCAAAGGGGCCCCAGCATTTT.